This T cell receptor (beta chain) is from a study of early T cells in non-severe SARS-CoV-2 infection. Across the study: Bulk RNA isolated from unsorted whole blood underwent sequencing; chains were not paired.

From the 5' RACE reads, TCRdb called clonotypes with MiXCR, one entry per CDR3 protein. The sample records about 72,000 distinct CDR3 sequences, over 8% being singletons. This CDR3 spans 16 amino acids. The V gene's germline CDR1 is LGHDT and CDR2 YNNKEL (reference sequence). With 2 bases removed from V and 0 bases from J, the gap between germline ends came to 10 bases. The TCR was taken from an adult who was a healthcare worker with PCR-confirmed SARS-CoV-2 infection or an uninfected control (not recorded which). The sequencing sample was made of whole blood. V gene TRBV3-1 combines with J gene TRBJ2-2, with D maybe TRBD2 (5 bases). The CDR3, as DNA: TGTGCCAGCAGCCAATTCCGAGCGGCGAACACCGGGGAGCTGTTTTTT. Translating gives CASSQFRAANTGELFF.